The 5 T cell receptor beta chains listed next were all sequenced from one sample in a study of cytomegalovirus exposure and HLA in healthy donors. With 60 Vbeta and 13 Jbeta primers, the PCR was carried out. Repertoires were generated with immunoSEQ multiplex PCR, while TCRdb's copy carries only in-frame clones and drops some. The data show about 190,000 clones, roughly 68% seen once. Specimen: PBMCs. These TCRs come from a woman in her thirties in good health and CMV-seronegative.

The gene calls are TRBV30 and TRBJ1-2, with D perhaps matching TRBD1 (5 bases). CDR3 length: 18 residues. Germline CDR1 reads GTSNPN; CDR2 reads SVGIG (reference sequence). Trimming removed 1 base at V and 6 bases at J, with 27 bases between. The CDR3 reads CAWSDVWSLERGIHGYTF. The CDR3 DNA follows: TGTGCCTGGAGTGACGTGTGGTCGCTTGAGCGGGGGATCCATGGCTACACCTTC.

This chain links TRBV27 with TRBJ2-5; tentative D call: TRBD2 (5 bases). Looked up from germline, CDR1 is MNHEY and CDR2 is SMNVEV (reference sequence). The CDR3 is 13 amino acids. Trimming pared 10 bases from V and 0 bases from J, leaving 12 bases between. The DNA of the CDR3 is TGTGCCACCAAGCCCGGGAACCAAGAGACCCAGTACTTC. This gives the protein CATKPGNQETQYF.

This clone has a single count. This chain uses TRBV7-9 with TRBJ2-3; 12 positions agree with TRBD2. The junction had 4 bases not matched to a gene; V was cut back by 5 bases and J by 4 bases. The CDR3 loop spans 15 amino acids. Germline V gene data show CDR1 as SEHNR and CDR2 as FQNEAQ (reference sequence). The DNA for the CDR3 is TGTGCCAGCAGCCTGACTAGCGGGAGAGCAGATACGCAGTATTTT. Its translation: CASSLTSGRADTQYF.

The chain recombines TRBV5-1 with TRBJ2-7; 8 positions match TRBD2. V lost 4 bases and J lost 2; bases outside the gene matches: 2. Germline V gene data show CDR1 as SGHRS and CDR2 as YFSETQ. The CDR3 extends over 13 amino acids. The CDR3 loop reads CASSMTSAYEQYF. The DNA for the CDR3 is TGCGCCAGCAGCATGACTAGCGCCTACGAGCAGTACTTC.

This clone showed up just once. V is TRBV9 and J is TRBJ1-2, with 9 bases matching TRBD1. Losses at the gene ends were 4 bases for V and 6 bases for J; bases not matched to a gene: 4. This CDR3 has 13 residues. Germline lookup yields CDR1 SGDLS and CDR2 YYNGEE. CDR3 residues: CASSPGTGNGYTF. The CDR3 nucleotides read TGTGCCAGCAGCCCCGGGACAGGGAATGGCTACACCTTC.